Presented here are 28 T cell receptor beta chains from one specimen sequenced in a study of human T cells and chemical hapten exposure. TCRdb fed the RACE reads into MiXCR, producing one record per CDR3 protein. This sample has 95,000 to 150,000 distinct CDR3 sequences, with roughly 14% found just once. The sample's time point: pre-sensitization, week 0. This sample's treatment: therapeutic diphenylcyclopropenone sensitization with weekly scalp DPC. This sample comprised whole blood, obtained in connection with sensitization to the hapten diphenylcyclopropenone (DPC). The receptor set was obtained from a woman under 30 with alopecia areata. Some clones in this sample may be carry-over from other donors' samples.

This clonotype was counted ten times or more. V and J are TRBV29-1 and TRBJ1-1; D not resolved. The CDR3 is 12 amino acids. The germline CDR1 and CDR2 sequences are SQVTM and ANQGSEA. Trimming took off 3 bases at V and 5 bases at J, with 10 bases between the two ends. The CDR3 nucleotides are TGCAGCGTTGAGTTGGGAACAACTGAAGCTTTCTTT. Translation: CSVELGTTEAFF.

This clonotype was seen a handful of times. This sequence joins TRBV7-9 and TRBJ2-3; a weak D match, TRBD2 (5 bases). This CDR3 spans 16 amino acids. Germline V CDR1 and CDR2: SEHNR, FQNEAQ (reference sequence). With 4 bases removed from V and 4 bases from J, the gap between germline ends came to 18 bases. The CDR3 protein is CASSSLLREGADTQYF. CDR3 nucleotide sequence: TGTGCCAGCAGCTCTCTTTTGAGGGAAGGAGCAGATACGCAGTATTTT.

J is TRBJ1-6 and V is TRBV10-2; 7 bases fit TRBD1. Unmatched junction bases numbered 5, after V lost 5 bases and J lost 7 bases. This CDR3 contains 14 residues. In germline, CDR1 is WSHSY, CDR2 SAAADI. CDR3 DNA sequence: TGCGCCAGCAGTCAACGACAGGGAAATTCACCCCTCCACTTT. This encodes CASSQRQGNSPLHF.

The table lists this clonotype with many counts. The chain recombines TRBV2 with TRBJ1-6, with TRBD1 matching 8 bases. This CDR3 contains 13 residues. V lost 6 bases, J lost 10 bases, and 5 bases stayed unmatched. Germline V CDR1 and CDR2: SNHLY, FYNNEI. CDR3 bases: TGTGCCAGCAGAGGACAGGGCGGATCACCCCTCCACTTT. Encoded protein: CASRGQGGSPLHF.

This clonotype was detected a few times. The chain links TRBV18 to TRBJ1-1; no reliable D call. This CDR3 comprises 15 residues. Per germline, CDR1 KGHSH and CDR2 LQKENI. V was trimmed by 0 bases and J by 4 bases, leaving 12 bases between them. The CDR3 DNA reads TGTGCCAGCTCACCACCAGGATTAGGGCGCACTGAAGCTTTCTTT. Translation: CASSPPGLGRTEAFF.

This clonotype was recorded a few times. The chain uses TRBV6-2 or TRBV6-3 and TRBJ2-7; D gene unclear. V was clipped by 6 bases and J by 3 bases, with 6 bases between them. The V gene's germline CDR1 is MNHEY and CDR2 SVGEGT. The CDR3 consists of 11 residues. In nucleotides, the CDR3 is TGTGCCAGCAGCGGTCTCTACGAGCAGTACTTC. Its translation is CASSGLYEQYF.

This clonotype was picked up a small number of times. This chain links TRBV18 with TRBJ1-6; D is unclear. The CDR3 contains 12 residues. Germline lookup yields CDR1 KGHSH and CDR2 LQKENI. Trimming stripped 5 bases from V and 8 bases from J, with 7 bases between. The CDR3 sequence is CASSSRDSPLHF. In DNA, the CDR3 is TGTGCCAGCTCATCGAGGGATTCACCCCTCCACTTT. Looking up the rest from reference TRBV18 and TRBJ1-6 gives the full variable domain: NAGVMQNPRHLVRRRGQEARLRCSPMKGHSHVYWYRQLPEEGLKFMVYLQKENIIDESGMPKERFSAEFPKEGPSILRIQQVVRGDSAAYFCASSSRDSPLHFGNGTRLTVT.

The chain couples TRBV11-2 to TRBJ2-3, with TRBD1 identical over 7 bases. In germline, CDR1 is SGHAT, CDR2 FQNNGV. The V gene end was trimmed by 5 bases and the J gene end by 3 bases; junction bases not matched to a gene: 8. The CDR3 sequence is 15 residues long. The CDR3 DNA follows: TGTGCCAGCAGCCGTAACCCAGGGGGTACAGATACGCAGTATTTT. This sequence encodes CASSRNPGGTDTQYF.

This clonotype was observed at least ten times. The rearrangement uses TRBV6-6 and TRBJ1-4; D gene unclear. Germline V gives CDR1 MNHNY, CDR2 SVGAGI (reference sequence). The CDR3 has 12 amino acids. Trimming cost V 2 bases and J 12 bases, with 10 bases left between them. CDR3 bases: TGTGCCAGCAGTTACGGAAGACGGGAACTGTTTTTT. Translating it yields CASSYGRRELFF.

This clonotype was recorded at least ten times. This chain joins TRBV29-1 and TRBJ2-5, with 9 positions matching TRBD1. CDR1 SQVTM and CDR2 ANQGSEA come from the germline V gene. The CDR3 contains 14 residues. Unmatched junction bases numbered 3, after V lost 1 base and J lost 3 bases. CDR3 coding DNA: TGCAGCGTTGAAGTCCGGGACAGGGAAGAGACCCAGTACTTC. It codes for CSVEVRDREETQYF.

The chain carries TRBV12-3 or TRBV12-4 and TRBJ2-1; D is perhaps TRBD1 or TRBD2 (5 bases each). Trimming stripped 6 bases from V and 3 bases from J, with 9 bases between. CDR3 length equals 13 residues. CDR3 sequence: CASRRDGYNEQFF. The CDR3 region has the DNA TGTGCCAGCAGGAGGGACGGCTACAATGAGCAGTTCTTC.

The chain has TRBV5-1 and TRBJ1-5; D not resolved. The CDR3 is 14 amino acids. The V end lost 2 bases, the J end lost 8 bases, and 14 bases lay between the germline ends. Germline-derived CDR1 and CDR2 are SGHRS and YFSETQ. CDR3 residues: CASSFRGIGEPQHF. The CDR3 DNA sequence: TGCGCCAGCAGCTTTCGGGGTATAGGTGAGCCCCAGCATTTT.

This clonotype was seen ten or more times. J is TRBJ2-7 and V is TRBV11-2, with D possibly TRBD1 on 5 matching bases. V was pared by 0 bases and J by 5 bases, with 11 bases between. There are 14 residues in the CDR3. Germline-derived CDR1 and CDR2 are SGHAT and FQNNGV. The CDR3 sequence: CASSLEGRVHEQYF. For the CDR3, the DNA is TGTGCCAGCAGCTTAGAAGGCAGGGTCCACGAGCAGTACTTC.

The chain combines TRBV7-2 with TRBJ2-7; possible D gene TRBD1, 5 bases. This CDR3 comprises 13 residues. The germline CDR1 and CDR2 sequences are SGHTA and FQGNSA. The V end was cut by 1 base, the J end by 7 bases, with 11 bases between. CDR3 bases: TGTGCCAGCAGCTTAGGCAGGGTGGGAGAGCAGTACTTC. It codes for CASSLGRVGEQYF.

The J gene is TRBJ2-5, the V gene TRBV5-1; a weak D match, TRBD2 (6 bases). The CDR3 covers 13 residues. Deletions cut 5 bases from V and 1 base from J, with 9 bases between. Germline-derived CDR1 and CDR2 are SGHRS and YFSETQ. The CDR3 loop is CASRAGSQETQYF. CDR3 DNA: TGCGCCAGCAGAGCCGGGAGCCAAGAGACCCAGTACTTC.

This chain uses TRBV29-1 with TRBJ1-2, with D possibly being TRBD1 (5 bases). The CDR3 sequence is 15 residues long. Germline V gives CDR1 SQVTM, CDR2 ANQGSEA. The ends were cut back, 3 bases at V and 4 bases at J, with 18 bases in the middle. CDR3 sequence: CSVEARLPQGYGYTF. The CDR3 DNA reads as TGCAGCGTTGAGGCCAGGTTGCCTCAGGGCTATGGCTACACCTTC.

This clonotype was seen a few times. The chain carries TRBV30 and TRBJ1-6; no clear D. Trimming removed 0 bases from V and 8 bases from J, with 14 bases in between. Germline V gene sequence: CDR1 GTSNPN, CDR2 SVGIG (reference sequence). The CDR3 runs 15 residues. CDR3 region: CAWSVRLGMDSPLHF. CDR3 in DNA: TGTGCCTGGAGTGTACGTTTAGGGATGGATTCACCCCTCCACTTT.

Ten or more counts support this clonotype. The chain combines TRBV5-7 with TRBJ2-3; 10 bases map to TRBD2. TRBV5-7 is designated an ORF whose function remains uncertain. The ends lost 0 bases at V and 3 bases at J; junction bases unmatched: 7. The length of the CDR3 is 17 residues. CDR3 DNA sequence: TGTGCCAGCAGCTTGGCCCAGCGGGGGGGCCGGACAGATACGCAGTATTTT. Amino acid sequence: CASSLAQRGGRTDTQYF.

This clonotype has just a few counts. This chain joins TRBV5-4 and TRBJ1-2, with 10 bases that match TRBD1. CDR3 length: 14 residues. Unmatched junction bases numbered 8, after V lost 4 bases and J lost 8 bases. Germline V gene data show CDR1 as SGHNT and CDR2 as YYREEE (reference sequence). CDR3 protein: CASSLTGGPWGYTF. In DNA form, the CDR3 reads TGTGCCAGCAGCCTGACAGGGGGCCCATGGGGCTACACCTTC. The variable domain in full, completed from reference TRBV5-4 and TRBJ1-2, reads ETGVTQSPTHLIKTRGQQVTLRCSSQSGHNTVSWYQQALGQGPQFIFQYYREEENGRGNFPPRFSGLQFPNYSSELNVNALELDDSALYLCASSLTGGPWGYTFGSGTRLTVV.

This clonotype was detected only a few times. The chain joins TRBV6-1 to TRBJ2-3; D unclear. V lost 3 bases and J lost 2, with 6 bases in between. The CDR3 loop spans 13 amino acids. Germline CDR1 is MNHNS and CDR2 is SASEGT. CDR3 sequence: CASSETDTDTQYF. CDR3 coding DNA: TGTGCCAGCAGTGAGACGGACACAGATACGCAGTATTTT.

This clonotype was observed at least ten times. The V call is TRBV7-8, the J call TRBJ2-5; D unresolved. V lost 5 bases, J lost 1 base, and 11 bases lay in between. The CDR3 contains 14 residues. Germline V lookup: CDR1 SGHVS, CDR2 FQNEAQ. CDR3 amino acids: CASSRGRAQETQYF. DNA of the CDR3: TGTGCCAGCAGCCGCGGACGGGCCCAAGAGACCCAGTACTTC. The variable domain in full, completed from reference TRBV7-8 and TRBJ2-5, reads GAGVSQSPRYKVAKRGQDVALRCDPISGHVSLFWYQQALGQGPEFLTYFQNEAQLDKSGLPSDRFFAERPEGSVSTLKIQRTQQEDSAVYLCASSRGRAQETQYFGPGTRLLVL.

V is TRBV12-3 or TRBV12-4 and J is TRBJ1-5; D is perhaps TRBD1 (5 bases). Trimming took off 3 bases at V and 5 bases at J, with 14 bases between the two ends. The CDR3 is 15 amino acids. The CDR3 nucleotides read TGTGCCAGCAGTTTGTCTCGTATAGGGGATCAGCCCCAGCATTTT. Translation gives CASSLSRIGDQPQHF.

In this sample, this clonotype turned up a few times. The CDR3 nucleotides are TGTGCCAGCAGCTTAATCAGCAGGGCCTATGGCTACACCTTC. Its translation is CASSLISRAYGYTF. V and J are TRBV7-9 and TRBJ1-2; maybe TRBD1 (5 bases). This CDR3 contains 14 residues. The germline gives CDR1 SEHNR, CDR2 FQNEAQ (reference sequence). The V gene lost 2 bases and the J gene lost 4 bases, with 11 bases spanning the gap.

This clonotype appeared a few times. The genes are TRBV10-2 and TRBJ2-2; D perhaps matches TRBD1 (5 bases). This CDR3 has 15 amino acids. Trimming shortened V by 5 bases and J by 0 bases, and 10 bases separated the two germline ends. Germline lookup yields CDR1 WSHSY and CDR2 SAAADI. The DNA for the CDR3 is TGCGCCAGCAGTAGACAGTGGGCGAACACCGGGGAGCTGTTTTTT. It encodes CASSRQWANTGELFF.

The rearrangement joins TRBV4-3 to TRBJ2-3; D gene ambiguous. Germline assignment: CDR1 LGHNA and CDR2 YSLEER. V was shortened by 0 bases and J by 5 bases, with 9 bases between the two germline ends. CDR3 size: 14 residues. The CDR3 nucleotides read TGCGCCAGCAGCCAAGATTTGGGGATAGATACGCAGTATTTT. This sequence encodes CASSQDLGIDTQYF.

This clonotype was detected ten times or more. The gene calls are TRBV20-1 and TRBJ2-3; tentatively, D is TRBD1 or TRBD2 (5 bases each). The CDR3 runs 13 residues. Germline CDR1 reads DFQATT; CDR2 reads SNEGSKA (reference sequence). CDR3 residues: CSADLGGTDTQYF. For the CDR3, the DNA is TGCAGCGCGGACTTGGGGGGCACAGATACGCAGTATTTT.

On this clonotype: Lacking the conserved final phenylalanine or tryptophan, this CDR3 likely reflects a read error. The V call is TRBV3-1, the J call TRBJ2-5; TRBD1 or TRBD2 may be the D gene (5 bases each). CDR3 length equals 15 residues. Germline lookup yields CDR1 LGHDT and CDR2 YNNKEL (reference sequence). V shed 0 bases and J shed 1 base, with 9 bases lying between them. CDR3 sequence: CASSQDPGPQETQYS. The CDR3 region has the DNA TGTGCCAGCAGCCAAGATCCGGGACCCCAAGAGACCCAGTACTCC.

The J gene is TRBJ2-3, the V gene TRBV10-1; 10 bases match TRBD2. Trimming cost V 6 bases and J 4 bases; bases outside gene matches: 4. From germline, CDR1 is WNHNN and CDR2 SYGVQD (reference sequence). The CDR3 is 14 amino acids. For the CDR3, the DNA is TGCGCCAGCAGCGACGGGACTAGCGCAGATACGCAGTATTTT. Translation gives CASSDGTSADTQYF.